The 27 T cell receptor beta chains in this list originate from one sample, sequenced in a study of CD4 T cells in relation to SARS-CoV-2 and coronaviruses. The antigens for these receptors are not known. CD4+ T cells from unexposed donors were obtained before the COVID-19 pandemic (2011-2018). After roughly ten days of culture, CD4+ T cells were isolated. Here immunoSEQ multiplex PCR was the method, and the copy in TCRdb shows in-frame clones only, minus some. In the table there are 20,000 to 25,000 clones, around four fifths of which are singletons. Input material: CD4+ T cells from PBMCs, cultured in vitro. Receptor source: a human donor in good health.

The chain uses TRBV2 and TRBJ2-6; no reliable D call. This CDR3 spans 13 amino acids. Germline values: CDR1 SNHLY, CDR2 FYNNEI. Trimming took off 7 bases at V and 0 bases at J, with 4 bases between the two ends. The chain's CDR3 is CASKSSGANVLTF. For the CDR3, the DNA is TGTGCCAGCAAAAGCTCTGGGGCCAACGTCCTGACTTTC.

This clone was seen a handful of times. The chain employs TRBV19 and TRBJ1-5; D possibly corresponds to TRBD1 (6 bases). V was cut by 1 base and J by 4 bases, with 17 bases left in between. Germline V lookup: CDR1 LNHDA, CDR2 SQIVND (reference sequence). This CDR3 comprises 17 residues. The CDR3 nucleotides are TGTGCCAGTAGTATAGGCCTCGGACAGCTCCCTAATCAGCCCCAGCATTTT. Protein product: CASSIGLGQLPNQPQHF.

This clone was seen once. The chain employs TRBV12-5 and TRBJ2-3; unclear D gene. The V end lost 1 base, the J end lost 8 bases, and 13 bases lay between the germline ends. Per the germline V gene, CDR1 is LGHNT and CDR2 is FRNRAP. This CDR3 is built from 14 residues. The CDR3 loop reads CASGLDSPAGTQYF. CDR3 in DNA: TGTGCTAGTGGTTTGGACAGCCCGGCTGGTACGCAGTATTTT.

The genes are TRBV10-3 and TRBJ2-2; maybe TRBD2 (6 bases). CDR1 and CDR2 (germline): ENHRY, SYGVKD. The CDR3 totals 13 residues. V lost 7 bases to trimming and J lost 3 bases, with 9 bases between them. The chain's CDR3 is CAIKDYDTGELFF. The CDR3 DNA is TGTGCCATCAAGGACTATGACACCGGGGAGCTGTTTTTT.

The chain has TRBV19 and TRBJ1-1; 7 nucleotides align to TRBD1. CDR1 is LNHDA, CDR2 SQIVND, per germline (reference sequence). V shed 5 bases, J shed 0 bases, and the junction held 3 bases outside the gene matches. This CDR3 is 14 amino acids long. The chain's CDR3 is CASSLQGLNTEAFF. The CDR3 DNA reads TGTGCCAGTAGTTTACAGGGGTTGAACACTGAAGCTTTCTTT.

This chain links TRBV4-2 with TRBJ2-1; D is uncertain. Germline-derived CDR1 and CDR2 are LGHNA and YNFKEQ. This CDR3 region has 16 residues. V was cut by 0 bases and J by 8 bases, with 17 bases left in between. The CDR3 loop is CASSQDGPGAGDEQFF. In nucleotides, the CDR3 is TGTGCCAGCAGCCAAGATGGACCCGGAGCCGGCGATGAGCAGTTCTTC.

Here the CDR3 reads CACGTTESEQYF. CDR3 nucleotides: TGTGCCTGCGGGACTACCGAAAGCGAGCAGTACTTC. The chain carries TRBV10-3 and TRBJ2-7; 7 bases align to TRBD2. Germline V lookup: CDR1 ENHRY, CDR2 SYGVKD. The CDR3 runs to 12 residues. V gave up 11 bases and J gave up 6 bases; unmatched junction bases: 10.

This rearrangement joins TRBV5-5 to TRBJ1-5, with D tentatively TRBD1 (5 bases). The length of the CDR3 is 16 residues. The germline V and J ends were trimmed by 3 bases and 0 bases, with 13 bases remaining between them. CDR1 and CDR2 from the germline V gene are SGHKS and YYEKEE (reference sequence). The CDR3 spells CASSWGPDLSNQPQHF. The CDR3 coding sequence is TGTGCCAGCAGCTGGGGCCCGGACCTTAGCAATCAGCCCCAGCATTTT.

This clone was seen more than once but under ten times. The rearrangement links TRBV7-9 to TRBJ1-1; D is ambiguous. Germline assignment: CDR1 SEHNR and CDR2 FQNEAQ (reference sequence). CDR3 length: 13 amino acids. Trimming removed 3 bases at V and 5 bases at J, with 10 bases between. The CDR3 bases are TGTGCCAGCAGCTTGGGCCAATGGACTGAAGCTTTCTTT. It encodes CASSLGQWTEAFF.

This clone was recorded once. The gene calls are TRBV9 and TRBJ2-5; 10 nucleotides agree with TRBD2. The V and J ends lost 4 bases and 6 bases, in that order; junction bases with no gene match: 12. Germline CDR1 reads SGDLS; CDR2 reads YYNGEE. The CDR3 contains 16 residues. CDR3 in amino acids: CASSPETSGPAQTQYF. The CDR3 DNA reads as TGTGCCAGCAGCCCAGAGACTAGCGGGCCCGCTCAGACCCAGTACTTC.

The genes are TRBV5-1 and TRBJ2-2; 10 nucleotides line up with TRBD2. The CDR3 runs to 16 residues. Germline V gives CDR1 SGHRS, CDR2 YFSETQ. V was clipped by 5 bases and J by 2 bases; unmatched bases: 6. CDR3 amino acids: CASSLLAGLNTGELFF. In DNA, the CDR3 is TGCGCCAGCAGTTTACTAGCGGGGTTAAACACCGGGGAGCTGTTTTTT.

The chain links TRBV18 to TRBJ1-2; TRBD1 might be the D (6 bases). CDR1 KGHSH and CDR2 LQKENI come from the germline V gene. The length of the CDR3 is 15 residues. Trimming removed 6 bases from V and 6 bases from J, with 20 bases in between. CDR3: CASSEVRGGKNGYTF. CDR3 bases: TGTGCCAGCTCCGAGGTGAGGGGGGGCAAGAATGGCTACACCTTC. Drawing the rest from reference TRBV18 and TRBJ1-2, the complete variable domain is NAGVMQNPRHLVRRRGQEARLRCSPMKGHSHVYWYRQLPEEGLKFMVYLQKENIIDESGMPKERFSAEFPKEGPSILRIQQVVRGDSAAYFCASSEVRGGKNGYTFGSGTRLTVV.

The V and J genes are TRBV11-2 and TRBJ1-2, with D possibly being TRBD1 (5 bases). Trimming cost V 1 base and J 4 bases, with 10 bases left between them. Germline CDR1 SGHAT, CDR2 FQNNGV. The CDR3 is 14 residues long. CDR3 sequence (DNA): TGTGCCAGCAGCTTAGCGGGGCCCGGCTATGGCTACACCTTC. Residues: CASSLAGPGYGYTF.

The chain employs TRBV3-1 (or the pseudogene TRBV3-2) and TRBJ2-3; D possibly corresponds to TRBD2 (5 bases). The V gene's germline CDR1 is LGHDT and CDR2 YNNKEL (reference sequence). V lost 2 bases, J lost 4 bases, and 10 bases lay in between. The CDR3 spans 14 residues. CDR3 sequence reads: CASSQPDGADTQYF. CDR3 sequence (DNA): TGTGCCAGCAGCCAACCCGACGGGGCAGATACGCAGTATTTT.

CDR3: CASSLADSGTQETQYF. The CDR3 DNA sequence: TGCGCCAGCAGCTTGGCGGACTCAGGAACCCAAGAGACCCAGTACTTC. This chain joins TRBV5-1 and TRBJ2-5, with D possibly matching TRBD2 (5 bases). Germline V CDR1 and CDR2: SGHRS, YFSETQ. V lost 0 bases, J lost 1 base, and 13 bases lay in between. The CDR3 is 16 amino acids.

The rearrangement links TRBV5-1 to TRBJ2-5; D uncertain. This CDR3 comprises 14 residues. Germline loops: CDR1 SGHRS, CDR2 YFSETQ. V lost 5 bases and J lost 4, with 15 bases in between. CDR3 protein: CASRTGPPAETQYF. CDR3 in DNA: TGCGCCAGCAGAACCGGGCCCCCAGCAGAGACCCAGTACTTC.

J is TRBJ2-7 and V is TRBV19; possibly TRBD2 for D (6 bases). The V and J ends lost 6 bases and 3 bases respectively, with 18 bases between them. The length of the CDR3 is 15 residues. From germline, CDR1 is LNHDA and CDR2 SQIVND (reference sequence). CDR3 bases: TGTGCCAGTAGGGCCGGCCGAGGAGGGCACTACGAGCAGTACTTC. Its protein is CASRAGRGGHYEQYF.

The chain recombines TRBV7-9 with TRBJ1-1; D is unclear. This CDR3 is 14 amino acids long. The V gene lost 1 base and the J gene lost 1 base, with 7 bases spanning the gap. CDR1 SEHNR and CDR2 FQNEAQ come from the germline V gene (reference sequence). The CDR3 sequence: CASSLVLGNTEAFF. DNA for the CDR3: TGTGCCAGCAGCTTAGTACTAGGGAACACTGAAGCTTTCTTT.

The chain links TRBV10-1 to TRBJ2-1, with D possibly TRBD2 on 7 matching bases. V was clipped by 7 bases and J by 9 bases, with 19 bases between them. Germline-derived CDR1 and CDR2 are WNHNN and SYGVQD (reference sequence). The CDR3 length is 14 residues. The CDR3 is CASTAQGRVGEQFF. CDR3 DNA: TGCGCCAGCACCGCGCAGGGGAGGGTCGGTGAGCAGTTCTTC.

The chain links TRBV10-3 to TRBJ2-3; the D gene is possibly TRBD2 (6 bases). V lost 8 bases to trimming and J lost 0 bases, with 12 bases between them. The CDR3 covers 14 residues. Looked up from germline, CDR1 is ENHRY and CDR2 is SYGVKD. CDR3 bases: TGTGCCATCGGGGGGACGTCTAGCACAGATACGCAGTATTTT. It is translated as CAIGGTSSTDTQYF.

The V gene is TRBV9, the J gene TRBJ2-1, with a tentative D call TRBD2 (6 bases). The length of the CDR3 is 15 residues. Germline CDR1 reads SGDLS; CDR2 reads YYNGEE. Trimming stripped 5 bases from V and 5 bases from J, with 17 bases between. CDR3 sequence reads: CASSFVSGLDNEQFF. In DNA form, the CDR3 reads TGTGCCAGCAGTTTCGTTAGCGGCCTTGACAATGAGCAGTTCTTC.

The CDR3 sequence is CASSVLPDYEQYF. The CDR3 DNA is TGTGCCAGCAGCGTTCTGCCGGACTACGAGCAGTACTTC. The V gene is TRBV9, the J gene TRBJ2-7; D is undetermined. The CDR3 extends over 13 amino acids. Germline V gives CDR1 SGDLS, CDR2 YYNGEE. V lost 2 bases, J lost 3 bases, and 9 bases lay in between.

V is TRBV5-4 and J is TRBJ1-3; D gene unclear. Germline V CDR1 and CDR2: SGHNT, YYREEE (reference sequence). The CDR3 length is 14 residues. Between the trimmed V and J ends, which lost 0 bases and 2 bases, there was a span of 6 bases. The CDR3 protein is CASSLDGAGNTIYF. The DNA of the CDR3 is TGTGCCAGCAGCTTGGATGGGGCTGGAAACACCATATATTTT.

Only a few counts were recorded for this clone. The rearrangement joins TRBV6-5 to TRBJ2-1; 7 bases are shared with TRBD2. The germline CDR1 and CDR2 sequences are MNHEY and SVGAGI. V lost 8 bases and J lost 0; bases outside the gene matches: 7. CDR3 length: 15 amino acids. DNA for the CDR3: TGTGCCAGCCTCCCTCCTAGCGGCTCCTACAATGAGCAGTTCTTC. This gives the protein CASLPPSGSYNEQFF.

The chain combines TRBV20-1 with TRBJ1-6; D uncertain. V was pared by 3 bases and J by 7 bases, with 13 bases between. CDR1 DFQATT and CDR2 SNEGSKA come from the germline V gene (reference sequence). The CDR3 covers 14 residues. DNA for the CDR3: TGCAGTGCTAGTACCGGGAATACCAATTCACCCCTCCACTTT. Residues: CSASTGNTNSPLHF.

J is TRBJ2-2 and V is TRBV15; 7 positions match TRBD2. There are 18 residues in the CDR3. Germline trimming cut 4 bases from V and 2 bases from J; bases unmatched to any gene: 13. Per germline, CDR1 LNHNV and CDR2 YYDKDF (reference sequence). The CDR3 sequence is CATSNSRGTAPNTGELFF. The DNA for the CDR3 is TGTGCCACCAGCAATTCGCGGGGGACCGCTCCAAACACCGGGGAGCTGTTTTTT.

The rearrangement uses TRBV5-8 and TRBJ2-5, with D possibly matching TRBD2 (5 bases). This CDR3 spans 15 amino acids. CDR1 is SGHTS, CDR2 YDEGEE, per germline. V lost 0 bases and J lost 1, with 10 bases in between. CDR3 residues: CASSLGGGAQETQYF. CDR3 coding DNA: TGTGCCAGCAGCTTGGGAGGAGGAGCCCAAGAGACCCAGTACTTC.